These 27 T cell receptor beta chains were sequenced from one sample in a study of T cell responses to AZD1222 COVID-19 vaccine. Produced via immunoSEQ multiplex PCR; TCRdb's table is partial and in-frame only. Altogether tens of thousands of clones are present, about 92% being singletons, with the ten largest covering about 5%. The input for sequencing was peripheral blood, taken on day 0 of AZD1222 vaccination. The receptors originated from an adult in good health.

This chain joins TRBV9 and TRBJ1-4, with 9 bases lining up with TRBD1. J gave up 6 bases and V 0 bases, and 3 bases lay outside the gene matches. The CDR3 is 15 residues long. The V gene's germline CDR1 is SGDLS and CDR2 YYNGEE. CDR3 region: CASSVDRGRDEKLFF. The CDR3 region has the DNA TGTGCCAGCAGCGTAGACAGGGGGCGAGATGAAAAACTGTTTTTT.

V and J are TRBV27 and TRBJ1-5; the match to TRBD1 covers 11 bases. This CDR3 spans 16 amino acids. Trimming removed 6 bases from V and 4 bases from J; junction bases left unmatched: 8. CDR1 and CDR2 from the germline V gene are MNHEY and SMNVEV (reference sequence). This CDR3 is CASSSRGQGANQPQHF. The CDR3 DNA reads TGTGCCAGCAGCTCCCGCGGACAGGGGGCGAATCAGCCCCAGCATTTT.

The CDR3 here is CASSLTEFPFEQYF. CDR3 nucleotides: TGTGCCAGCAGCTTGACAGAATTTCCTTTCGAGCAGTACTTC. The chain uses TRBV13 and TRBJ2-7; a weak D match, TRBD1 (5 bases). The CDR3 runs to 14 residues. Trimming shortened V by 3 bases and J by 6 bases, and 15 bases separated the two germline ends. The V gene's germline CDR1 is PRHDT and CDR2 FYEKMQ (reference sequence).

The CDR3 coding sequence is TGTGCCAGCAGAAACTCAGACTTCTCCTATAATTCACCCCTCCACTTT. This encodes CASRNSDFSYNSPLHF. The J gene is TRBJ1-6, the V gene TRBV3-1 (or the pseudogene TRBV3-2), with D unresolved. From germline, CDR1 is LGHDT and CDR2 YNNKEL (reference sequence). With 6 bases removed from V and 0 bases from J, the gap between germline ends came to 12 bases. The CDR3 contains 16 residues.

The CDR3 nucleotides are TGTGCCAGTAGTATTGGTAGCCTGAACACCGGGGAGCTGTTTTTT. Amino acid sequence: CASSIGSLNTGELFF. The rearrangement links TRBV19 to TRBJ2-2; D remains ambiguous. V was cut by 3 bases and J by 1 base, with 9 bases left in between. The germline CDR1 and CDR2 sequences are LNHDA and SQIVND (reference sequence). This CDR3 has 15 residues.

CDR3 coding DNA: TGTGCCAGCACTTCGGGAACTAGCGGAATCTACGAGCAGTACTTC. Its protein product is CASTSGTSGIYEQYF. V usage is TRBV28 and J usage is TRBJ2-7; 8 bases agree with TRBD2. Germline V gene lookup returns CDR1 MDHEN and CDR2 SYDVKM. The trim removed 7 bases at V and 3 bases at J, leaving 11 bases unmatched. This CDR3 comprises 15 residues.

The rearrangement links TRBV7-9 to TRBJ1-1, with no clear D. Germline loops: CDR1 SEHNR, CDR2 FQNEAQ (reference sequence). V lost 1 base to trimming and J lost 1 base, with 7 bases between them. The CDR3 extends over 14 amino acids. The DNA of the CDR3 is TGTGCCAGCAGCTTAGAACAGCAGAACACTGAAGCTTTCTTT. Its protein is CASSLEQQNTEAFF.

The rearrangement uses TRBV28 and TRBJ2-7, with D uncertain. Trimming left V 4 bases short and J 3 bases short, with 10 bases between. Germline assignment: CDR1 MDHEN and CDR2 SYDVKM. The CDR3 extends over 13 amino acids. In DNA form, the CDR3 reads TGTGCCAGCAGTTCCGACCGCTACTACGAGCAGTACTTC. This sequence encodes CASSSDRYYEQYF.

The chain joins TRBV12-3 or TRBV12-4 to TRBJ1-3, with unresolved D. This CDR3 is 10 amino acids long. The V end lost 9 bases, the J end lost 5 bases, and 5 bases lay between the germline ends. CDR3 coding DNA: TGTGCCAGTTGCCGAAACACCATATATTTT. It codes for CASCRNTIYF.

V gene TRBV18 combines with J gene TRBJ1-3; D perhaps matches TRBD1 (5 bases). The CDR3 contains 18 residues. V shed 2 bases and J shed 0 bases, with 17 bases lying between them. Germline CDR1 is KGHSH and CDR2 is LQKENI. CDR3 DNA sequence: TGTGCCAGCTCACCATTGGGCCTGCAGGGTGGCTCTGGAAACACCATATATTTT. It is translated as CASSPLGLQGGSGNTIYF.

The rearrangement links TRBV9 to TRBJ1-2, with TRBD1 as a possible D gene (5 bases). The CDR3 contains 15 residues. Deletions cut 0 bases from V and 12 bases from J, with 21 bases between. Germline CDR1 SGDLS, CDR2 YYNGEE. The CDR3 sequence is CASSVAGTGSPINTF. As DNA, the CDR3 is TGTGCCAGCAGCGTAGCAGGGACCGGATCCCCTATTAACACCTTC.

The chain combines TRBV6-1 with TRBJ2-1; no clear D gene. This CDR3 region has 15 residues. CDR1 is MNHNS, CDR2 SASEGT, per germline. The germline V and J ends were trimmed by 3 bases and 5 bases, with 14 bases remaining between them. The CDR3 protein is CASSDGPWNHNEQFF. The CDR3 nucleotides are TGTGCCAGCAGTGACGGCCCTTGGAACCACAATGAGCAGTTCTTC.

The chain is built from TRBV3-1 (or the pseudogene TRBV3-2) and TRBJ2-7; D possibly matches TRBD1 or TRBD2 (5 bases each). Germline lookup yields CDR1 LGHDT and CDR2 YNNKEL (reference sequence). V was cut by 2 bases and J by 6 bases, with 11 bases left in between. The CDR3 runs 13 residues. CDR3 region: CASSQTGTREQYF. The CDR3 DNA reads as TGTGCCAGCAGCCAAACCGGGACCCGCGAGCAGTACTTC.

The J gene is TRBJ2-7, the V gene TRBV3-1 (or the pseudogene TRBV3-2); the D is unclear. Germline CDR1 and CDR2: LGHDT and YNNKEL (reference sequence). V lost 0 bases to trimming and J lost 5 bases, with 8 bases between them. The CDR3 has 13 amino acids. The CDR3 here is CASSQDAVDEQYF. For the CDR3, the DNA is TGTGCCAGCAGCCAAGATGCCGTAGACGAGCAGTACTTC.

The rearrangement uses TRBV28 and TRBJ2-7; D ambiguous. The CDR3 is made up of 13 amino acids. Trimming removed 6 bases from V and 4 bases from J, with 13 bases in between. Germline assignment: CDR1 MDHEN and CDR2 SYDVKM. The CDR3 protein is CASSRTRWYEQYF. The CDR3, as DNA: TGTGCCAGCAGCCGAACAAGGTGGTACGAGCAGTACTTC.

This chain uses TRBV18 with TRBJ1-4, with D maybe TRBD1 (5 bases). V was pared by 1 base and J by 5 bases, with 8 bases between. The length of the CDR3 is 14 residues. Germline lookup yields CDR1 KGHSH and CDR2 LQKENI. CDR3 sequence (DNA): TGTGCCAGCTCACCACAGCCAGGGAATGAAAAACTGTTTTTT. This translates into CASSPQPGNEKLFF.

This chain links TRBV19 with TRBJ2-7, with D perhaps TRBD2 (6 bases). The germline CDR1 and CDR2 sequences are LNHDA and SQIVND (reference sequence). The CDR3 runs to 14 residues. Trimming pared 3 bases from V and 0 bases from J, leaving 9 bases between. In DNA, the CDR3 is TGTGCCAGTAGTATGGGGGGTTCCTCCTACGAGCAGTACTTC. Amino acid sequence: CASSMGGSSYEQYF.

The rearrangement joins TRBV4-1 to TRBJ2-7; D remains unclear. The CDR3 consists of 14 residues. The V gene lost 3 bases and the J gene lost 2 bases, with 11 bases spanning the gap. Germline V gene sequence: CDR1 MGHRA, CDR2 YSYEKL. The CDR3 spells CASSQIPETYEQYF. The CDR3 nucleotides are TGCGCCAGCAGCCAGATTCCCGAAACCTACGAGCAGTACTTC.

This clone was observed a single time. This CDR3 reads CASSSRTSSYNSPLHF. Written as DNA, the CDR3 is TGTGCCAGCAGCTCGCGGACCAGCTCCTATAATTCACCCCTCCACTTT. This chain connects TRBV7-7 to TRBJ1-6; no definite D call. The V and J ends lost 4 bases and 0 bases respectively, with 10 bases between them. CDR3 length: 16 amino acids. Germline values: CDR1 SSHAT, CDR2 FNYEAQ (reference sequence).

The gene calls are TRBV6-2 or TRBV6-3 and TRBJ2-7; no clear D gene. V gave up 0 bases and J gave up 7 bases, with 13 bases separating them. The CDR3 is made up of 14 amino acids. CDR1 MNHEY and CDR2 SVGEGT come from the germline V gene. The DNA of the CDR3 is TGTGCCAGCAGTTACTCGGTCCCCGTTCGAGAGCAGTACTTC. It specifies CASSYSVPVREQYF.

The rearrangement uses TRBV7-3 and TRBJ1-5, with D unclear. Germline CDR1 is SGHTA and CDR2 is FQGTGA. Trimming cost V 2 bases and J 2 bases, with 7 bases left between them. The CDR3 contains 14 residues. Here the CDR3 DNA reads TGTGCCAGCAGCTTAGGGGAGGGCAATCAGCCCCAGCATTTT. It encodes CASSLGEGNQPQHF. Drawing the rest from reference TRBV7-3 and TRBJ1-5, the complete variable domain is GAGVSQTPSNKVTEKGKYVELRCDPISGHTALYWYRQSLGQGPEFLIYFQGTGAADDSGLPNDRFFAVRPEGSVSTLKIQRTERGDSAVYLCASSLGEGNQPQHFGDGTRLSIL.

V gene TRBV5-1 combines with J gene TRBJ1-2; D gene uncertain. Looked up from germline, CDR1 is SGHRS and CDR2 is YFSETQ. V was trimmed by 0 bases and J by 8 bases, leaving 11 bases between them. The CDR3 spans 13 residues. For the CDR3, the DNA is TGCGCCAGCAGCTTGGGCAGCGCTCAGGGCTACACCTTC. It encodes CASSLGSAQGYTF. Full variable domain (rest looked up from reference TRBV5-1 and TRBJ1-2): KAGVTQTPRYLIKTRGQQVTLSCSPISGHRSVSWYQQTPGQGLQFLFEYFSETQRNKGNFPGRFSGRQFSNSRSEMNVSTLELGDSALYLCASSLGSAQGYTFGSGTRLTVV.

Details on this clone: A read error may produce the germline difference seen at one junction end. Here the CDR3 reads CASSSHTRTEQFF. CDR3 in DNA: TGTGCTAGCAGCTCCCATACTAGAACTGAGCAGTTCTTC. V usage is TRBV7-7 and J usage is TRBJ2-1, with D maybe TRBD2 (5 bases). The CDR3 runs 13 residues. Per germline, CDR1 SSHAT and CDR2 FNYEAQ (reference sequence).

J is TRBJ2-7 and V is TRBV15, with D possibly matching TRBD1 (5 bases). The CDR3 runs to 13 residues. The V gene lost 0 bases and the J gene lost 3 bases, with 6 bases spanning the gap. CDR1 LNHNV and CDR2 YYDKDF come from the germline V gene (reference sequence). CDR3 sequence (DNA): TGTGCCACCAGCAGAGATCAGGGCTACGAGCAGTACTTC. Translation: CATSRDQGYEQYF.

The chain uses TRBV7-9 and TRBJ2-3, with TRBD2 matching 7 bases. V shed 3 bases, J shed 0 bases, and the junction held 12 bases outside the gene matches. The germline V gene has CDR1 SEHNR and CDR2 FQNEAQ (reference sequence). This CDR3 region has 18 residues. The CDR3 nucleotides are TGTGCCAGCAGCTTGGTGCAGGGAGGGTGGGGGAGCACAGATACGCAGTATTTT. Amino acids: CASSLVQGGWGSTDTQYF.

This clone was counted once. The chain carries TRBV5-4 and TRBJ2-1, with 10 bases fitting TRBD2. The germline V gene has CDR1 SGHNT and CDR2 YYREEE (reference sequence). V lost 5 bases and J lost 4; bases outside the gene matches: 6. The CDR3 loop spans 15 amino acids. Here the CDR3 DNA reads TGTGCCAGCAGTCCTACTAGCGGGACTTACAATGAGCAGTTCTTC. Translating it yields CASSPTSGTYNEQFF.

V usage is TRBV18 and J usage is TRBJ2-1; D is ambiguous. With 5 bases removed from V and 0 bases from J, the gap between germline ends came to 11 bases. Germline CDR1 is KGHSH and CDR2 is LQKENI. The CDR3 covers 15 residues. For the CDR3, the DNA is TGTGCCAGCTCATTTAATTCGGGCTCCTACAATGAGCAGTTCTTC. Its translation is CASSFNSGSYNEQFF.